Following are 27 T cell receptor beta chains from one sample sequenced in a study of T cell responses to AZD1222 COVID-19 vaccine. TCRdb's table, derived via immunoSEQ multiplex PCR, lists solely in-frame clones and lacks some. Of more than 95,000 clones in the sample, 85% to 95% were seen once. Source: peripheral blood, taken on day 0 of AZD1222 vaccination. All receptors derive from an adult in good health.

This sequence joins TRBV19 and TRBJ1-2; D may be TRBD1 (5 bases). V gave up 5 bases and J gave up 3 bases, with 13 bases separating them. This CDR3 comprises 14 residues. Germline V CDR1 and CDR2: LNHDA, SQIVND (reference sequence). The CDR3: CASSPPTAYYGYTF. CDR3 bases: TGTGCCAGTAGTCCCCCGACAGCATACTATGGCTACACCTTC. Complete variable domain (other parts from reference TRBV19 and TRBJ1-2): DGGITQSPKYLFRKEGQNVTLSCEQNLNHDAMYWYRQDPGQGLRLIYYSQIVNDFQKGDIAEGYSVSREKKESFPLTVTSAQKNPTAFYLCASSPPTAYYGYTFGSGTRLTVV.

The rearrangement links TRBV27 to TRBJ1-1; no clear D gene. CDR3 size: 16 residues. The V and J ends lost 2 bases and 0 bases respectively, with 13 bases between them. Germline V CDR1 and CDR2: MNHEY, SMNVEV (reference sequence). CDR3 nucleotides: TGTGCCAGCAGTTTAAAGGGAATCTATCTGAACACTGAAGCTTTCTTT. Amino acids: CASSLKGIYLNTEAFF.

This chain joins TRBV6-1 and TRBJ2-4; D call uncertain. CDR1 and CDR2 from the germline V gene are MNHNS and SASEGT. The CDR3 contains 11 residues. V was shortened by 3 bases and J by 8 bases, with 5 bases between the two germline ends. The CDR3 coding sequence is TGTGCCAGCAGTGATTCTCACATTCAGTACTTC. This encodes CASSDSHIQYF.

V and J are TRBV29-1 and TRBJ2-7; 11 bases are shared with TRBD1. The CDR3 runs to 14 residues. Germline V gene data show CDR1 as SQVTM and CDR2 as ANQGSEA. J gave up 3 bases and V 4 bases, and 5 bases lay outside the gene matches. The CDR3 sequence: CSVARTGGNYEQYF. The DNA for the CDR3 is TGCAGCGTTGCAAGGACAGGGGGCAACTACGAGCAGTACTTC.

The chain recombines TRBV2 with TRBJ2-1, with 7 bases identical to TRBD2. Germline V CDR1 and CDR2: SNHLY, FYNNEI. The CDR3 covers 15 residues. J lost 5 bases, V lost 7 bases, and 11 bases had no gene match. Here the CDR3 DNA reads TGTGCCAGCAATGGGAAAGCGGGACGCGACAATGAGCAGTTCTTC. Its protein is CASNGKAGRDNEQFF.

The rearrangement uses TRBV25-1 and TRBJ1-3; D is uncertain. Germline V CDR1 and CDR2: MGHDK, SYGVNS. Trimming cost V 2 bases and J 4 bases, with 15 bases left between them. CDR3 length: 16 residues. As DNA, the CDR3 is TGTGCCAGCAGTGAACCCATGGCAGGTTTGGGAAACACCATATATTTT. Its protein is CASSEPMAGLGNTIYF.

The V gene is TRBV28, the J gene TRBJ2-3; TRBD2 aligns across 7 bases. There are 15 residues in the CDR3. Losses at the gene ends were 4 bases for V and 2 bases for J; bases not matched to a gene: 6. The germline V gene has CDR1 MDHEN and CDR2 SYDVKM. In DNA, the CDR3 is TGTGCCAGCAGTTCAAGCGGGGTCGACACAGATACGCAGTATTTT. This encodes CASSSSGVDTDTQYF.

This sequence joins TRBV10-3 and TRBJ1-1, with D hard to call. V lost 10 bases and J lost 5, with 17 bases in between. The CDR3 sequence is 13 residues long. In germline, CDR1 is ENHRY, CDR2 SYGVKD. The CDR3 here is CATQTLGGTEAFF. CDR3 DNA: TGTGCCACCCAAACCCTAGGAGGTACTGAAGCTTTCTTT.

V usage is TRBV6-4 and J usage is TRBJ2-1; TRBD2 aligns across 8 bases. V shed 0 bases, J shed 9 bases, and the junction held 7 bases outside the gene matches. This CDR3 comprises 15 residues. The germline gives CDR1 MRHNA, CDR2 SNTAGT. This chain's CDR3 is CASSDSTGGASEQFF. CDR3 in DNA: TGTGCCAGCAGTGACTCGACGGGAGGGGCAAGTGAGCAGTTCTTC.

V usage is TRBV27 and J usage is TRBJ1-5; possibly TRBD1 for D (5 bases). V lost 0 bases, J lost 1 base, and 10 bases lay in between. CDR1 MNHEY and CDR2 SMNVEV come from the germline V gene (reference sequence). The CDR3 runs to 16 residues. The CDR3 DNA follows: TGTGCCAGCAGTTTATCTTGGACACTGAGCAATCAGCCCCAGCATTTT. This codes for CASSLSWTLSNQPQHF.

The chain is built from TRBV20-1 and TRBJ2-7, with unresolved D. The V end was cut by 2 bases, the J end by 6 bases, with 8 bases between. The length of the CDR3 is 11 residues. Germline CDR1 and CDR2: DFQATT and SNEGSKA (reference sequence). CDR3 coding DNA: TGCAGTGCTAGACCTACACGCGAGCAGTACTTC. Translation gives CSARPTREQYF.

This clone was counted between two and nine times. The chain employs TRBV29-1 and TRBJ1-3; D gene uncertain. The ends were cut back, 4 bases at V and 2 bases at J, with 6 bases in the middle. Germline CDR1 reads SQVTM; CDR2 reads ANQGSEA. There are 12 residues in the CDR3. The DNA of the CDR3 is TGCAGCGTTGCTGGAACTGGAAACACCATATATTTT. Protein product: CSVAGTGNTIYF.

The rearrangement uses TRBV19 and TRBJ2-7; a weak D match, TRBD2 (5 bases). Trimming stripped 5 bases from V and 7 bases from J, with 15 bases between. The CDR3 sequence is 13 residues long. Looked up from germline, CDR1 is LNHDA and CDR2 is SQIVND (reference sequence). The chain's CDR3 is CASSWDAEGEQYF. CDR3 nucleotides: TGTGCCAGTAGTTGGGATGCCGAGGGAGAGCAGTACTTC.

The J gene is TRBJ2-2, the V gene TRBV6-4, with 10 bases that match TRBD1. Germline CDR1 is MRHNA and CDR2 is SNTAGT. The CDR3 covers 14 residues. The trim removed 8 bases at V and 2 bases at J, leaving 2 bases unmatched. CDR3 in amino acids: CASRTGGNTGELFF. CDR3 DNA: TGTGCCAGCCGGACAGGGGGAAACACCGGGGAGCTGTTTTTT.

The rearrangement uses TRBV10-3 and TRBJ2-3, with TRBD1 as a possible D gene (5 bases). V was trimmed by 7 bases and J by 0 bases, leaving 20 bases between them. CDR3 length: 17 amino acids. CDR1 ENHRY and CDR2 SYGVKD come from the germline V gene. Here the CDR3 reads CAIKPDKGQGSTDTQYF. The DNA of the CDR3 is TGTGCCATCAAGCCGGACAAAGGGCAGGGCAGCACAGATACGCAGTATTTT.

CDR3 DNA sequence: TGTGCCACCAGCAGCCTACAGGGTCCCTACGAGCAGTACTTC. This encodes CATSSLQGPYEQYF. The rearrangement uses TRBV15 and TRBJ2-7, with TRBD1 as a possible D gene (6 bases). Between the trimmed V and J ends, which lost 3 bases and 2 bases, there was a span of 11 bases. Germline V gene lookup returns CDR1 LNHNV and CDR2 YYDKDF (reference sequence). The CDR3 spans 14 residues.

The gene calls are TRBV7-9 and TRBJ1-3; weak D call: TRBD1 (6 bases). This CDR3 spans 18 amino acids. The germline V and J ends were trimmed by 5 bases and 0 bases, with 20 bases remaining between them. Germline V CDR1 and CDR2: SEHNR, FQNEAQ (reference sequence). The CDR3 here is CASSPNMYRANSGNTIYF. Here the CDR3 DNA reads TGTGCCAGCAGCCCCAATATGTACAGGGCCAACTCTGGAAACACCATATATTTT.

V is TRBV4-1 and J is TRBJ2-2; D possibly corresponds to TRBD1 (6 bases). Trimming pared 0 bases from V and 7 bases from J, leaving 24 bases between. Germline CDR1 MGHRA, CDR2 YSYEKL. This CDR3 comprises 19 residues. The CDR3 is CASSQDLAGVDIRGGELFF. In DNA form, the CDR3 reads TGCGCCAGCAGCCAAGATTTGGCAGGGGTTGATATCAGGGGCGGGGAGCTGTTTTTT.

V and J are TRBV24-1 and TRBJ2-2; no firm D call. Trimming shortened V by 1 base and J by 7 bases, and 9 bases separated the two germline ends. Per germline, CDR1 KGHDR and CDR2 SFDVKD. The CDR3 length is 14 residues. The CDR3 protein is CATSDFGGSGELFF. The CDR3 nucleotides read TGTGCCACCAGTGATTTTGGCGGAAGCGGGGAGCTGTTTTTT.

The CDR3 DNA sequence: TGTGCCAGCACATGGACAGGGGCTGGTGGCTACACCTTC. Its translation: CASTWTGAGGYTF. V and J are TRBV12-3 or TRBV12-4 and TRBJ1-2, with 9 bases matching TRBD1. This CDR3 is built from 13 residues. Trimming removed 7 bases from V and 7 bases from J; junction bases left unmatched: 7.

As DNA, the CDR3 is TGTGCCAGCAGTTTAGACAGTCAAAACTATGGCTACACCTTC. This sequence encodes CASSLDSQNYGYTF. The chain uses TRBV27 and TRBJ1-2; D is perhaps TRBD1 (5 bases). Trimming shortened V by 2 bases and J by 2 bases, and 9 bases separated the two germline ends. The germline gives CDR1 MNHEY, CDR2 SMNVEV (reference sequence). CDR3 length equals 14 residues.

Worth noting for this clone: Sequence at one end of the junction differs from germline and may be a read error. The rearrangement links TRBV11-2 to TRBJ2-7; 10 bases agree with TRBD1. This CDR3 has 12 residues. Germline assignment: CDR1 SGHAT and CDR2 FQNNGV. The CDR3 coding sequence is TGTGCCAGCAGCTTAGACCGGGACAGGGGTGACTTC. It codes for CASSLDRDRGDF.

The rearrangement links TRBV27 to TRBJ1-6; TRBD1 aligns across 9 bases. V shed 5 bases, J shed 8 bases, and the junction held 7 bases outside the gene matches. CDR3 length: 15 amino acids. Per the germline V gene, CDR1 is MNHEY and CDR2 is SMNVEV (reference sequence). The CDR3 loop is CASSPKGQGHSPLHF. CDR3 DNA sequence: TGTGCCAGCAGTCCAAAGGGACAGGGCCATTCACCCCTCCACTTT.

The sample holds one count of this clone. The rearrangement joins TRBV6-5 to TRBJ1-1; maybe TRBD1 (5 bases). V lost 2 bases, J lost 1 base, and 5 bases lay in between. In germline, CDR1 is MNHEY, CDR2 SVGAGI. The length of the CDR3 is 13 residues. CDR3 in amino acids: CASSYDRNTEAFF. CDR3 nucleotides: TGTGCCAGCAGTTACGACAGGAACACTGAAGCTTTCTTT.

The CDR3 DNA is TGTGCCAGCCTCCGGGATGCTAGCACAGATACGCAGTATTTT. Its protein product is CASLRDASTDTQYF. The chain is built from TRBV2 and TRBJ2-3; the D gene is possibly TRBD2 (5 bases). The CDR3 is 14 residues long. V was cut by 8 bases and J by 0 bases, with 12 bases left in between. Germline CDR1 is SNHLY and CDR2 is FYNNEI.

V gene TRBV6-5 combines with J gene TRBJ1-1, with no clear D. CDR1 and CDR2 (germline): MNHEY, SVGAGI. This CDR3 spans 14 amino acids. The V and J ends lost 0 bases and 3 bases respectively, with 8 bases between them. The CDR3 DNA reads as TGTGCCAGCAGTTACTCTCCACCCGACACTGAAGCTTTCTTT. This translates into CASSYSPPDTEAFF.

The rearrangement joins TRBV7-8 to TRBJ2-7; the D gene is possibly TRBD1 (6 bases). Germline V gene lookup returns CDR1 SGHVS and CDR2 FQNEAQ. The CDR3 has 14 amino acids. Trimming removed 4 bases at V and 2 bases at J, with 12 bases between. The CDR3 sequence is CASSSGTPTYEQYF. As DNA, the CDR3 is TGTGCCAGCAGCTCCGGGACACCCACCTACGAGCAGTACTTC.